The 14 T cell receptor beta chains reported below all come from one sample, sequenced in a study of molecular identifiers for immune sequencing clone quantification. MiXCR, applied by TCRdb to the PCR reads, yields one record per CDR3 protein. The sample lists 85,000 to 100,000 distinct CDR3 sequences, 20% to 25% seen once, with about 0.94% in the top ten. Material for sequencing was naive CD8+ T cells from blood, with Jurkat cell RNA spiked in. Sample subset: FACS-sorted CD8+CD4-CCR7+CD45RA+ naive T cells. The source is a human donor in good health. Some libraries in this study had Jurkat cell RNA spiked in.

The rearrangement links TRBV2 to TRBJ2-1, with D hard to call. CDR1 is SNHLY and CDR2 is FYNNEI in the germline V gene. Deletions cut 7 bases from V and 3 bases from J, with 19 bases between. The CDR3 contains 16 residues. DNA for the CDR3: TGTGCCAGCACCGATGGTCTGCAGGCCGACTACAATGAGCAGTTCTTC. Its translation: CASTDGLQADYNEQFF.

As concerns this clonotype: An end of the junction does not agree with germline; a read error may underlie this. The chain uses TRBV20-1 and TRBJ2-3, with 7 bases that match TRBD1. Germline V gives CDR1 DFQATT, CDR2 SNEGSKA (reference sequence). This CDR3 is 15 amino acids long. The CDR3: CRARDLTGGTDTQYF. CDR3 DNA: TGCAGGGCTAGAGATTTAACAGGGGGCACAGATACGCAGTATTTT.

This clonotype was counted at least ten times. V and J are TRBV7-2 and TRBJ2-1; D call uncertain. Trimming shortened V by 7 bases and J by 3 bases, and 13 bases separated the two germline ends. Germline V gene lookup returns CDR1 SGHTA and CDR2 FQGNSA. This CDR3 is built from 14 residues. The CDR3 region is CASTTNSDYNEQFF. The DNA of the CDR3 is TGTGCCAGCACCACTAATTCGGACTACAATGAGCAGTTCTTC.

This clonotype has at least ten counts. V gene TRBV7-8 combines with J gene TRBJ1-5, with D uncertain. Germline-derived CDR1 and CDR2 are SGHVS and FQNEAQ. The CDR3 consists of 13 residues. V was cut by 5 bases and J by 7 bases, with 12 bases left in between. CDR3 nucleotide sequence: TGTGCCAGCAGCCCCGGGAGTAGCCAGCCCCAGCATTTT. Protein sequence: CASSPGSSQPQHF.

Notes on this clonotype: A much larger clone lies a single base off, so this may be a read error. V is TRBV7-9 and J is TRBJ2-7; D possibly corresponds to TRBD2 (6 bases). The V end lost 5 bases, the J end lost 6 bases, and 11 bases lay between the germline ends. Germline loops: CDR1 SEHNR, CDR2 FQNEAQ (reference sequence). The CDR3 runs to 12 residues. The CDR3 loop reads CASSQEEGEQYF. Here the CDR3 DNA reads TGTGCCAGCAGCCAAGAGGAGGGCGAGCAGTACTTC.

The chain couples TRBV21-1 to TRBJ2-7; the table calls TRBD2, which could not be checked here. TRBV21-1 is marked as a pseudogene. The CDR3 contains 15 residues. For the CDR3, the DNA is TGTGCCAGCAGCAAAGAGGGCGGGAGGGCTTACGAGCAGTACTTC. Amino acid sequence: CASSKEGGRAYEQYF.

This clonotype appeared many times. This chain joins TRBV30 and TRBJ2-7, with D possibly TRBD1 on 5 matching bases. Germline V lookup: CDR1 GTSNPN, CDR2 SVGIG (reference sequence). Trimming pared 3 bases from V and 3 bases from J, leaving 9 bases between. This CDR3 contains 12 residues. DNA of the CDR3: TGTGCCTGGAGCGCCGACAGCTACGAGCAGTACTTC. Its translation: CAWSADSYEQYF. Using reference TRBV30 and TRBJ2-7 for the parts outside the CDR3, the full variable domain is SQTIHQWPATLVQPVGSPLSLECTVEGTSNPNLYWYRQAAGRGLQLLFYSVGIGQISSEVPQNLSASRPQDRQFILSSKKLLLSDSGFYLCAWSADSYEQYFGPGTRLTVT.

There are a few counts of this clonotype. The chain carries TRBV30 and TRBJ2-1; weak D call: TRBD1 (7 bases). V shed 2 bases and J shed 5 bases, with 16 bases lying between them. Germline V CDR1 and CDR2: GTSNPN, SVGIG (reference sequence). The CDR3 totals 15 residues. CDR3 amino acids: CAWSPPDRTNNEQFF. DNA of the CDR3: TGTGCCTGGAGTCCGCCGGACAGGACTAACAATGAGCAGTTCTTC.

This clonotype has only a few counts. Being one base from a much bigger clone, this may be a read error. V and J are TRBV12-5 and TRBJ2-1; 9 bases align to TRBD2. Germline CDR1 and CDR2: LGHNT and FRNRAP. This CDR3 has 13 amino acids. CDR3: CAGGLGLAGEQFF. As DNA, the CDR3 is TGTGCTGGTGGTCTGGGACTAGCTGGTGAGCAGTTCTTC.

In regard to this clonotype: Germline and junction disagree at one end, which may indicate a read error. This chain links TRBV20-1 with TRBJ1-1; unclear D gene. The CDR3 spans 16 residues. Germline V gene lookup returns CDR1 DFQATT and CDR2 SNEGSKA (reference sequence). DNA for the CDR3: TGCAGTGCTAGGGCGATGGAGTCTAGGCAAGATACTGAAGCTCTCTTT. It is translated as CSARAMESRQDTEALF.

The chain has TRBV27 and TRBJ2-7; D is unclear. Germline CDR1 MNHEY, CDR2 SMNVEV (reference sequence). There are 13 residues in the CDR3. The V end was cut by 6 bases, the J end by 6 bases, with 15 bases between. CDR3 coding DNA: TGTGCCAGCAGCTCACCGGTGAGTGGCGAGCAGTACTTC. It codes for CASSSPVSGEQYF.

A few counts support this clonotype. The chain is built from TRBV27 and TRBJ1-1; D gene ambiguous. V shed 7 bases and J shed 1 base, with 16 bases lying between them. This CDR3 is built from 15 residues. Germline V gives CDR1 MNHEY, CDR2 SMNVEV (reference sequence). The CDR3 sequence is CASNLTPGGNTEAFF. CDR3 sequence (DNA): TGTGCCAGCAACCTAACGCCCGGAGGGAACACTGAAGCTTTCTTT.

This clonotype was counted ten times or more. This chain joins TRBV2 and TRBJ2-7; D unclear. Germline V lookup: CDR1 SNHLY, CDR2 FYNNEI. CDR3 length: 14 amino acids. Trimming stripped 4 bases from V and 2 bases from J, with 12 bases between. CDR3 amino acids: CASSARNYPYEQYF. CDR3 DNA sequence: TGTGCCAGCAGTGCCCGTAACTACCCCTACGAGCAGTACTTC.

A remark on this clonotype: This may come from a read error, since a much larger clone is one base off. The chain uses TRBV29-1 and TRBJ2-7; tentative D call: TRBD1 (5 bases). Germline CDR1 and CDR2: SQVTM and ANQGSEA. The CDR3 has 15 residues. The CDR3 sequence is CGVEDPLTETYEQYF. Written as DNA, the CDR3 is TGCGGCGTTGAAGATCCTCTGACAGAAACCTACGAGCAGTACTTC.